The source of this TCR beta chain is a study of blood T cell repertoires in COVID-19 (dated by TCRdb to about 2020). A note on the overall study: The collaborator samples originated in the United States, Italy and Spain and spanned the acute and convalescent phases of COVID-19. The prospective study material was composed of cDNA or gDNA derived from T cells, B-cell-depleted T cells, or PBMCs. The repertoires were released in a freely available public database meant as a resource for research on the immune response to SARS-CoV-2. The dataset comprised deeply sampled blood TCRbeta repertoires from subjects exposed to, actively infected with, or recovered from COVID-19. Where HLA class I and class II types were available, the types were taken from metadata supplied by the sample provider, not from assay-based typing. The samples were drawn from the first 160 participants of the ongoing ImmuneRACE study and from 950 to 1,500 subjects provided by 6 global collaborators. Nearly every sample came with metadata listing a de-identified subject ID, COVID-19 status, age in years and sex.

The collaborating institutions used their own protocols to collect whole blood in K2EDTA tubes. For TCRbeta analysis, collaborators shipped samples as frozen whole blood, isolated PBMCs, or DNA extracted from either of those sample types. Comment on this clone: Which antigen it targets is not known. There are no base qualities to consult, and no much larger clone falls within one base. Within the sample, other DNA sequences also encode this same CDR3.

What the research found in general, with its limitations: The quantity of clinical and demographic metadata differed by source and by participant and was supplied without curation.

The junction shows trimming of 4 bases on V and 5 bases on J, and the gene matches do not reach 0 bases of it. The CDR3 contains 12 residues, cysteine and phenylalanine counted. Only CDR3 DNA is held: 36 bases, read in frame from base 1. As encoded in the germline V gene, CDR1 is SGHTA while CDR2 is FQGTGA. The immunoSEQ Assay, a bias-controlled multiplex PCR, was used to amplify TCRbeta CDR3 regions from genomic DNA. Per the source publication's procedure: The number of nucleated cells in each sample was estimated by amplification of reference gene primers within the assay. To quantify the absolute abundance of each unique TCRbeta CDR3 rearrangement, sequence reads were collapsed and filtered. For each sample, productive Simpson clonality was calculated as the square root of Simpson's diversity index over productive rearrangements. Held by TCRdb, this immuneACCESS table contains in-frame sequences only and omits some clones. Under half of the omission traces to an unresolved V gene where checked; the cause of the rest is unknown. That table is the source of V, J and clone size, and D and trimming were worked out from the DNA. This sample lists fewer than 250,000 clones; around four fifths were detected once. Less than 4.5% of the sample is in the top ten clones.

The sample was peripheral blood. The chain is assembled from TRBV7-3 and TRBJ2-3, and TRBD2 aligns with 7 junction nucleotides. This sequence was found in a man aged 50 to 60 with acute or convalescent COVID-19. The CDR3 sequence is CASSSGGDTQYF. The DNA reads TGTGCCAGCAGCTCGGGAGGAGATACGCAGTATTTT.